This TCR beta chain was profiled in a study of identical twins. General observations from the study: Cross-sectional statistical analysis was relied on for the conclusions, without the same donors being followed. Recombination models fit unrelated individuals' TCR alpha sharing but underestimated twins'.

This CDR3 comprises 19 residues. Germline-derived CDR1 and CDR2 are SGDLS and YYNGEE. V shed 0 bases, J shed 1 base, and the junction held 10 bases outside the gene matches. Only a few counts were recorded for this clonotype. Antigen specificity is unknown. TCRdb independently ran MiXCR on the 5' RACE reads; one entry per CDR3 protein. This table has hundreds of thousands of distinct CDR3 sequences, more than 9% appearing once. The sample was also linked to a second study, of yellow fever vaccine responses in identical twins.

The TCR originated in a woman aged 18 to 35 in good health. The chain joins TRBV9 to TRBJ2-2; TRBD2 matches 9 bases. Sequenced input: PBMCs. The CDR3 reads CASSVGVAGEHLNTGELFF. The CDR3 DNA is TGTGCCAGCAGCGTAGGGGTAGCGGGAGAGCATCTGAACACCGGGGAGCTGTTTTTT.